This T cell receptor beta chain was sequenced in a study of blood T cells in healthy people across ages. Turning to the study itself: For every two T cells, template switching captured about one barcoded beta molecule.

A second PCR of 7 to 11 cycles used a sample-barcoded 5' primer and a J-beta primer mix. TCRdb redid the calling of the 5' RACE reads with MiXCR, one entry per CDR3 protein. The sample consists of roughly 1,700,000 distinct CDR3 sequences, over 25% of them appearing once. A note on this clonotype: Antigen specificity is unknown.

Study-level points and caveats: Significant beta diversity loss was already apparent by age approximately 40, declining roughly linearly. It was not possible, with unsorted PBMCs, to conclusively compare naive and antigen-experienced cells.

Trimming cost V 4 bases and J 5 bases; bases outside gene matches: 5. The CDR3 is 13 residues long. Per the germline V gene, CDR1 is SQVTM and CDR2 is ANQGSEA. Source material: blood. This TCR was recovered from a woman under 40 in good health. The chain recombines TRBV29-1 with TRBJ2-3; 8 bases fit TRBD1. CDR3 in amino acids: CSVGTGWLDTQYF. CDR3 bases: TGCAGCGTTGGGACAGGGTGGTTAGATACGCAGTATTTT.